The 9 T cell receptor beta chains below come from one sample, sequenced in a study of blood T cell repertoires in COVID-19. Method: immunoSEQ multiplex PCR; TCRdb's copy keeps in-frame clones and lacks some. The table lists about 200,000 clones, 65% to 85% of them singletons, with about 9.4% in the top ten. The sequencing input was peripheral blood. Source of these receptors: an elderly woman with acute or convalescent COVID-19.

The rearrangement uses TRBV18 and TRBJ1-4; TRBD1 is a possible D gene (5 bases). The V end was cut by 2 bases, the J end by 4 bases, with 11 bases between. Germline CDR1 and CDR2: KGHSH and LQKENI. This CDR3 has 15 residues. CDR3 amino acids: CASSPETASNEKLFF. In DNA, the CDR3 is TGTGCCAGCTCACCAGAGACAGCTAGTAATGAAAAACTGTTTTTT.

In nucleotides, the CDR3 is TGTGCCAGCAGCTTCTACGGGCCCTGGGGCGCTGAAGCTTTCTTT. Amino acid sequence: CASSFYGPWGAEAFF. This rearrangement joins TRBV5-6 to TRBJ1-1; possible D gene TRBD1, 5 bases. This CDR3 has 15 residues. Trimming left V 2 bases short and J 6 bases short, with 17 bases between. Germline loops: CDR1 SGHDT, CDR2 YYEEEE.

In its sample, this clone was seen many times. The chain recombines TRBV25-1 with TRBJ1-1; D not resolved. With 2 bases removed from V and 9 bases from J, the gap between germline ends came to 10 bases. This CDR3 is 12 amino acids long. CDR1 and CDR2 (germline): MGHDK, SYGVNS. The CDR3: CASSEVLDQAFF. In DNA, the CDR3 is TGTGCCAGCAGTGAAGTCTTAGATCAAGCTTTCTTT.

The chain recombines TRBV28 with TRBJ2-5, with TRBD1 matching 7 bases. J was trimmed by 3 bases and V by 5 bases; bases with no gene match: 9. The CDR3 spans 15 residues. Germline V gene sequence: CDR1 MDHEN, CDR2 SYDVKM. CDR3 in amino acids: CASSHLTGTEETQYF. The CDR3, as DNA: TGTGCCAGCAGTCATCTAACGGGGACAGAAGAGACCCAGTACTTC. The full variable domain, completed using reference TRBV28 and TRBJ2-5, is DVKVTQSSRYLVKRTGEKVFLECVQDMDHENMFWYRQDPGLGLRLIYFSYDVKMKEKGDIPEGYSVSREKKERFSLILESASTNQTSMYLCASSHLTGTEETQYFGPGTRLLVL.

The V call is TRBV5-6, the J call TRBJ1-2; the match to TRBD1 covers 7 bases. V dropped 4 bases and J dropped 4; count of bases not matched to a gene: 10. This CDR3 has 15 amino acids. In germline, CDR1 is SGHDT, CDR2 YYEEEE. CDR3 amino acids: CASSRLDRDGYGYTF. The CDR3, as DNA: TGTGCCAGCAGCCGACTTGACAGGGATGGCTATGGCTACACCTTC.

The rearrangement links TRBV12-3 or TRBV12-4 to TRBJ2-6; D is uncertain. This CDR3 is 13 amino acids long. Trimming left V 3 bases short and J 3 bases short, with 3 bases between. The DNA of the CDR3 is TGTGCCAGCAGTTTCAGTGGGGCCAACGTCCTGACTTTC. Translated, it gives CASSFSGANVLTF.

The chain is built from TRBV11-3 and TRBJ2-5, with D possibly being TRBD2 (6 bases). The germline CDR1 and CDR2 sequences are SGHNT and YENEEA. CDR3 size: 16 residues. The V and J ends lost 1 base and 5 bases respectively, with 17 bases between them. The CDR3 DNA reads TGTGCCAGCAGCTTAGTCGGACTCAGACGGGAGGAGACCCAGTACTTC. Protein product: CASSLVGLRREETQYF.

The chain joins TRBV6-1 to TRBJ2-1; the match to TRBD2 covers 8 bases. The CDR3 contains 16 residues. The J segment lost 7 bases and the V segment lost 0 bases, leaving 8 bases of the junction unmatched. Germline V gives CDR1 MNHNS, CDR2 SASEGT. The CDR3 spells CASSEARTSSVNEQFF. CDR3 sequence (DNA): TGTGCCAGCAGTGAAGCGAGGACTAGCTCAGTGAATGAGCAGTTCTTC.

The chain joins TRBV3-1 (or the pseudogene TRBV3-2) to TRBJ2-7; 11 bases agree with TRBD2. The V and J ends lost 2 bases and 3 bases, in that order; junction bases with no gene match: 3. This CDR3 spans 15 amino acids. Germline CDR1 and CDR2: LGHDT and YNNKEL (reference sequence). In nucleotides, the CDR3 is TGTGCCAGCAGCCAAATGGGACTAGCGGTCTACGAGCAGTACTTC. Translated, it gives CASSQMGLAVYEQYF.